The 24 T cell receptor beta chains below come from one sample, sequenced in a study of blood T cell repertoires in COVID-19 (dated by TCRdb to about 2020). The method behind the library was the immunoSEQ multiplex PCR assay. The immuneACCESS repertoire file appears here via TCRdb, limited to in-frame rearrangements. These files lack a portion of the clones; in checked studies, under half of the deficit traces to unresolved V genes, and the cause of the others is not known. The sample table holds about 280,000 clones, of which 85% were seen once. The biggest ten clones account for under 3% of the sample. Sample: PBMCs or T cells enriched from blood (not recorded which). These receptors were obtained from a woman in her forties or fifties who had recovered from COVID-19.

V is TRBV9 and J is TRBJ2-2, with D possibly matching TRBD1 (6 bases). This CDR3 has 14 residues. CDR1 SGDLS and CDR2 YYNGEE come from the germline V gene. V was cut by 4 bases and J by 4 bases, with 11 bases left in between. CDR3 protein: CASSIRQVTGELFF. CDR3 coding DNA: TGTGCCAGCAGCATTAGACAGGTCACCGGGGAGCTGTTTTTT.

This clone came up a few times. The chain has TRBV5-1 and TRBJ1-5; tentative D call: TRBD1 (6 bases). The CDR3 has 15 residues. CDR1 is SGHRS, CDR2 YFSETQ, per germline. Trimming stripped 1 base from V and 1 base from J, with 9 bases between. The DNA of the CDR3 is TGCGCCAGCAGCTTGACAGGGCGAAGCAATCAGCCCCAGCATTTT. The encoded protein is CASSLTGRSNQPQHF.

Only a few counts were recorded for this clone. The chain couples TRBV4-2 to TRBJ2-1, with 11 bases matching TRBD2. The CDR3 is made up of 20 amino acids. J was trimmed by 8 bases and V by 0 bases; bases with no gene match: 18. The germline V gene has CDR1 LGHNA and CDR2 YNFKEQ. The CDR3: CASSQDSRPRASGRRDEQFF. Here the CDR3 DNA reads TGTGCCAGCAGCCAAGACTCCCGCCCGAGGGCTAGCGGGAGGAGGGATGAGCAGTTCTTC.

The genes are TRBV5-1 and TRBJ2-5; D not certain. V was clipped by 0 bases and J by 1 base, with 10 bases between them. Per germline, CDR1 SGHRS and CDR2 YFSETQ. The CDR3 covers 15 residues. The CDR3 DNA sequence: TGCGCCAGCAGCTTGGCGGCTAGACGCCAAGAGACCCAGTACTTC. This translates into CASSLAARRQETQYF.

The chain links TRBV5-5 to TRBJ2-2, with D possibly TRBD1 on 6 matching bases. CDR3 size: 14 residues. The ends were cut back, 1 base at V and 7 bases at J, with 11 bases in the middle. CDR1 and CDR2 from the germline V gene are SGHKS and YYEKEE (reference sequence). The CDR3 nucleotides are TGTGCCAGCAGCTTGTGGGGGCGTGGCGGGGAGCTGTTTTTT. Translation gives CASSLWGRGGELFF.

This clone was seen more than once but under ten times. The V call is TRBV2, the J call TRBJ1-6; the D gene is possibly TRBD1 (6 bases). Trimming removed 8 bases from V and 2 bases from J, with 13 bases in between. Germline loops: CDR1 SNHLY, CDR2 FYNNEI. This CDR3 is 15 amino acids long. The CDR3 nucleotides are TGTGCCAGCGGCCCGGCAGGGGCCTATAATTCACCCCTCCACTTT. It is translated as CASGPAGAYNSPLHF. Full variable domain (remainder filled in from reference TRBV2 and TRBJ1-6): EPEVTQTPSHQVTQMGQEVILRCVPISNHLYFYWYRQILGQKVEFLVSFYNNEISEKSEIFDDQFSVERPDGSNFTLKIRSTKLEDSAMYFCASGPAGAYNSPLHFGNGTRLTVT.

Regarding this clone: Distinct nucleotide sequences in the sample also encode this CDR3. The CDR3 bases are TGTGCCAGCAGTTTACGGGGAGGGACTGAAGCTTTCTTT. Translating it yields CASSLRGGTEAFF. The chain is built from TRBV27 and TRBJ1-1; D ambiguous. Trimming pared 2 bases from V and 5 bases from J, leaving 9 bases between. The CDR3 has 13 amino acids. Germline V lookup: CDR1 MNHEY, CDR2 SMNVEV (reference sequence).

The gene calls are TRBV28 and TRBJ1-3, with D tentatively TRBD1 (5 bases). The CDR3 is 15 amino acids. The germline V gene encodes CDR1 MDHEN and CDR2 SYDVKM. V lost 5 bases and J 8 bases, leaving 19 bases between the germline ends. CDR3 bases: TGTGCCAGCAGTCCCCGGCGTTCGGCGGGGGACACCATATATTTT. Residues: CASSPRRSAGDTIYF.

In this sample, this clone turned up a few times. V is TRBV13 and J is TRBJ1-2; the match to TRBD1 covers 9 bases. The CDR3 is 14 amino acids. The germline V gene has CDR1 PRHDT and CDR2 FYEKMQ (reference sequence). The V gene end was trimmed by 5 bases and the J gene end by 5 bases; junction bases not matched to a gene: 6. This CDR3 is CASSLGTGSYGYTF. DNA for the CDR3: TGTGCCAGCAGCCTCGGGACAGGGTCATATGGCTACACCTTC.

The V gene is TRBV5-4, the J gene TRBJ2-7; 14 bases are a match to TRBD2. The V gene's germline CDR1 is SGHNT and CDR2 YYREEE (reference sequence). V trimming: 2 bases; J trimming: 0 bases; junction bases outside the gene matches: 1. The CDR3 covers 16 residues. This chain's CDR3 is CASSFGTSGSSYEQYF. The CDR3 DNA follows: TGTGCCAGCAGCTTTGGGACTAGCGGGAGCTCCTACGAGCAGTACTTC. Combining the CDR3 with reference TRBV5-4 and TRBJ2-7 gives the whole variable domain ETGVTQSPTHLIKTRGQQVTLRCSSQSGHNTVSWYQQALGQGPQFIFQYYREEENGRGNFPPRFSGLQFPNYSSELNVNALELDDSALYLCASSFGTSGSSYEQYFGPGTRLTVT.

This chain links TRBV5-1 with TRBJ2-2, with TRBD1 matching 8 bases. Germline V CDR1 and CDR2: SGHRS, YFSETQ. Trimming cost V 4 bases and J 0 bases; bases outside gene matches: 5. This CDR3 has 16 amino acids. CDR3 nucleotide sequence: TGCGCCAGCAGCCACGACAGGGGCGCGAACACCGGGGAGCTGTTTTTT. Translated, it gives CASSHDRGANTGELFF. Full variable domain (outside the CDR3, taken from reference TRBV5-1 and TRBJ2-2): KAGVTQTPRYLIKTRGQQVTLSCSPISGHRSVSWYQQTPGQGLQFLFEYFSETQRNKGNFPGRFSGRQFSNSRSEMNVSTLELGDSALYLCASSHDRGANTGELFFGEGSRLTVL.

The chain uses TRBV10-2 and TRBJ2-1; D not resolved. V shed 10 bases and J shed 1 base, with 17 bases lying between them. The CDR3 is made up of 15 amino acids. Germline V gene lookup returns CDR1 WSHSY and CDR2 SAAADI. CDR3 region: CATRNLAQSYNEQFF. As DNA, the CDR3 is TGCGCCACCAGGAACCTGGCCCAGTCCTACAATGAGCAGTTCTTC.

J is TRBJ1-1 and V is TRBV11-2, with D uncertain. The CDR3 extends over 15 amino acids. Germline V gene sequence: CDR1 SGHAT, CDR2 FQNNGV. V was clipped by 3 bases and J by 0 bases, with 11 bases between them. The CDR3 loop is CASSFSHLMNTEAFF. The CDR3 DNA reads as TGTGCCAGCAGCTTCTCACACCTGATGAACACTGAAGCTTTCTTT.

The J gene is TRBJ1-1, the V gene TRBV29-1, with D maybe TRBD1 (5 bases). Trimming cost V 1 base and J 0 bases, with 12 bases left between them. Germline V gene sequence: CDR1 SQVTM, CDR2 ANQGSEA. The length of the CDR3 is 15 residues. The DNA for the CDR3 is TGCAGCGTTGAAGTTTGGGGCCACATGAACACTGAAGCTTTCTTT. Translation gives CSVEVWGHMNTEAFF.

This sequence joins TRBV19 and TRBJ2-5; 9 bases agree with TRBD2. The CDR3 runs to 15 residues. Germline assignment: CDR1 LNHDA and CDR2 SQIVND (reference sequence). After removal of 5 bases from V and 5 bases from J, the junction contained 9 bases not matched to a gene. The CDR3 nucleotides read TGTGCCAGTAGTGGCTCGGGACTAGCCGGGGAGACCCAGTACTTC. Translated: CASSGSGLAGETQYF.

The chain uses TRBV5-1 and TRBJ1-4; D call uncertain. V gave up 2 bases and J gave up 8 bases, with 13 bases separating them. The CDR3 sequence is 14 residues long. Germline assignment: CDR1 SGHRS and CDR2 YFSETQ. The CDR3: CASSLSSSREKLFF. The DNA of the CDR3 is TGCGCCAGCAGCTTATCATCCTCCAGGGAAAAACTGTTTTTT.

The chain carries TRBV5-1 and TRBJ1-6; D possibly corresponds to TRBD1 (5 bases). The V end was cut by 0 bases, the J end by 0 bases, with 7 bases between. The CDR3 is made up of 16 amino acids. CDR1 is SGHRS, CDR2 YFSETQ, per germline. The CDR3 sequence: CASSLAGGSYNSPLHF. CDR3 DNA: TGCGCCAGCAGCTTGGCCGGGGGCTCCTATAATTCACCCCTCCACTTT.

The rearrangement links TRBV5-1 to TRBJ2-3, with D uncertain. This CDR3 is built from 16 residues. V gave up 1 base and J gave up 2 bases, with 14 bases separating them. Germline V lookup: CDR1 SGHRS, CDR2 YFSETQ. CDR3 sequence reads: CASSLRPGTYTDTQYF. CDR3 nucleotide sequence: TGCGCCAGCAGCTTGAGGCCAGGAACCTACACAGATACGCAGTATTTT.

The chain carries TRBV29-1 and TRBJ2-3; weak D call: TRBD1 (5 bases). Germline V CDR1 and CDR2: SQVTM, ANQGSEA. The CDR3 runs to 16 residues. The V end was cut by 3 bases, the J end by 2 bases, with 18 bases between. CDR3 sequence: CSVDRIGADPTDTQYF. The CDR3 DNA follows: TGCAGCGTTGACAGGATAGGGGCAGACCCCACAGATACGCAGTATTTT.

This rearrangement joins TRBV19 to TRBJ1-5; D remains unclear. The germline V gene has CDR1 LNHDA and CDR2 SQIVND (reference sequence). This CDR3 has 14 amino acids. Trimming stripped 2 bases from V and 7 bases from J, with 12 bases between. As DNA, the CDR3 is TGTGCCAGTAGTATAAGGGAGGTCGGACAGCCCCAGCATTTT. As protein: CASSIREVGQPQHF. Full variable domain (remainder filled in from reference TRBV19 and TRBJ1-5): DGGITQSPKYLFRKEGQNVTLSCEQNLNHDAMYWYRQDPGQGLRLIYYSQIVNDFQKGDIAEGYSVSREKKESFPLTVTSAQKNPTAFYLCASSIREVGQPQHFGDGTRLSIL.

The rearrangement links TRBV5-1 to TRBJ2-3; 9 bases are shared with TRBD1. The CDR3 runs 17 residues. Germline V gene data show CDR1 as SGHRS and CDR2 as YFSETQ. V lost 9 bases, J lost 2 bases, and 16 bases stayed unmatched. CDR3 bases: TGCGCCATTTTAGAGGCCATGCGGGACAGGGCCACAGATACGCAGTATTTT. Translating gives CAILEAMRDRATDTQYF.

The CDR3 DNA follows: TGCAGCGTTCTCGGACAGGGTCAGGAAAAACTGTTTTTT. It yields the protein CSVLGQGQEKLFF. The chain recombines TRBV29-1 with TRBJ1-4; 8 bases fit TRBD1. V shed 5 bases and J 8 bases; nucleotides not matched to a gene: 7. This CDR3 has 13 amino acids. Germline V CDR1 and CDR2: SQVTM, ANQGSEA.

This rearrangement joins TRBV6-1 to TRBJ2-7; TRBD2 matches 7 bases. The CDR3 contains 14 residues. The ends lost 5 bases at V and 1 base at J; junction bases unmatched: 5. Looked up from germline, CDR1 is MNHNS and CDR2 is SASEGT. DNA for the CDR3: TGTGCCAGCAGTCTGGAGCGGGGTTCCTACGAGCAGTACTTC. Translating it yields CASSLERGSYEQYF.

CDR3 bases: TGTGCCAGCAGTTTGCAGTGGGGGGGGAATCAGCCCCAGCATTTT. The encoded protein is CASSLQWGGNQPQHF. This chain connects TRBV27 to TRBJ1-5, with D possibly being TRBD1 (5 bases). CDR3 length equals 15 residues. V lost 3 bases, J lost 4 bases, and 13 bases lay in between. In germline, CDR1 is MNHEY, CDR2 SMNVEV (reference sequence).